Listed below are T cell receptor beta chains from one sample, sequenced in a study of blood T cell repertoires in COVID-19. Sequencing used immunoSEQ multiplex PCR; TCRdb keeps in-frame clones, though not all of them. Of fewer than 350,000 clones listed, about nine tenths were seen once; the top ten hold 4.5% to 6.5%. The sequenced material came from PBMCs or T cells enriched from blood (not recorded which). All receptors derive from a man aged 55 to 70 who had recovered from COVID-19. Both conserved end residues are part of each CDR3. A D gene is named only where the DNA matches it firmly. A row's size may be missing; if present it is once, few, many or a size class.

>TRBV19|.|TRBJ2-1|.
CASSIRDSGQSDGEQFF
TGTGCCAGTAGTATCCGAGATTCAGGGCAGTCAGATGGTGAGCAGTTCTTC
>TRBV7-9|.|TRBJ1-2|.
CASSLGWGGAQGYTF
TGTGCCAGCAGCTTGGGGTGGGGAGGGGCGCAAGGCTACACCTTC
>TRBV28|TRBD2|TRBJ2-3|once
CASIGGGRDTQYF
TGTGCCAGCATCGGGGGAGGGCGGGATACGCAGTATTTT
>TRBV18|.|TRBJ2-1|.
CASSPDGGFWGPNEQFF
TGTGCCAGCTCACCAGACGGGGGGTTCTGGGGGCCCAATGAGCAGTTCTTC
>TRBV19|TRBD1|TRBJ1-2|.
CASSIFNTGGYGYTF
TGTGCCAGTAGTATCTTCAACACAGGGGGCTATGGCTACACCTTC
>TRBV10-1|TRBD1|TRBJ2-1|.
CASSTGQGGYNEQFF
TGCGCCAGCAGTACGGGACAGGGGGGCTACAATGAGCAGTTCTTC
>TRBV27|.|TRBJ1-4|.
CASGPPRSNEKLFF
TGTGCCAGCGGCCCACCCCGGAGTAATGAAAAACTGTTTTTT
>TRBV7-2|.|TRBJ2-1|.
CASYQPGQYYNEQFF
TGTGCCAGCTACCAACCCGGACAGTACTACAATGAGCAGTTCTTC
>TRBV7-2|.|TRBJ1-5|few
CASSLAGQVNQPQHF
TGTGCCAGCAGCTTAGCGGGTCAGGTCAATCAGCCCCAGCATTTT
>TRBV28|.|TRBJ1-3|.
CASSLNSGNTIYF
TGTGCCAGCAGTTTAAACAGTGGAAACACCATATATTTT
>TRBV5-1|.|TRBJ1-1|few
CASSPELLLNTEAFF
TGCGCCAGCAGCCCCGAACTCTTATTGAACACTGAAGCTTTCTTT
>TRBV5-4|TRBD2|TRBJ2-7|.
CASSLDLAGDEQYF
TGTGCCAGCAGCTTGGATCTAGCGGGAGACGAGCAGTACTTC
>TRBV19|TRBD2|TRBJ2-3|once
CASSKGTSGRTDTQYF
TGTGCCAGTAGTAAGGGGACTAGCGGGCGCACAGATACGCAGTATTTT
>TRBV28|TRBD1|TRBJ2-3|.
CASMGQGNTDTQYF
TGTGCCAGTATGGGACAGGGGAACACAGATACGCAGTATTTT
>TRBV5-1|TRBD1|TRBJ1-1|.
CASSLPQGANTEAFF
TGCGCCAGCAGCTTACCACAGGGGGCAAACACTGAAGCTTTCTTT
>TRBV7-2|TRBD2|TRBJ2-7|.
CASSWLEAAGEYEQYF
TGTGCCAGCAGCTGGCTGGAAGCGGCGGGAGAGTACGAGCAGTACTTC
>TRBV29-1|TRBD1|TRBJ2-7|.
CSVRTGNYEQYF
TGCAGCGTGAGGACAGGGAACTACGAGCAGTACTTC
>TRBV9|.|TRBJ1-5|.
CASSVGIRKAPVDSNQPQHF
TGTGCCAGCAGCGTAGGGATCAGGAAGGCCCCCGTAGATAGCAATCAGCCCCAGCATTTT
>TRBV29-1|.|TRBJ2-7|few
CSEPLEQYF
TGCAGCGAGCCTTTAGAGCAGTACTTC
>TRBV19|TRBD1|TRBJ2-5|.
CASSMGQGAVQETQYF
TGTGCCAGTAGTATGGGTCAGGGGGCAGTCCAAGAGACCCAGTACTTC
>TRBV28|TRBD1|TRBJ1-4|.
CASSSPGQGGTLFF
TGTGCCAGCAGCTCCCCAGGACAGGGGGGCACGCTGTTTTTT
>TRBV3-1/TRBV3-2|TRBD2|TRBJ2-1|.
CASTRGDYNEQFF
TGTGCCAGCACCCGGGGGGACTACAATGAGCAGTTCTTC
>TRBV28|.|TRBJ2-2|.
CASSSRLTGELFF
TGTGCCAGCAGTTCTAGATTGACCGGGGAGCTGTTTTTT
>TRBV27|.|TRBJ2-5|.
CASSLVLGGVQETQYF
TGTGCCAGCAGTTTGGTCTTAGGGGGGGTCCAAGAGACCCAGTACTTC
>TRBV7-9|TRBD2|TRBJ2-3|.
CASSLGLAGSTDTQYF
TGTGCCAGCAGCCTCGGACTAGCGGGAAGCACAGATACGCAGTATTTT
>TRBV4-2|.|TRBJ2-3|.
CASSRQRSSPDTQYF
TGTGCCAGCAGCCGGCAGAGGTCTAGCCCAGATACGCAGTATTTT
>TRBV28|TRBD1|TRBJ1-1|.
CASRPHDRGRTEAFF
TGTGCCAGCAGACCCCACGACAGGGGTCGCACTGAAGCTTTCTTT
>TRBV20-1|.|TRBJ1-4|.
CSASTGTNEKLFF
TGCAGTGCTAGTACCGGGACTAATGAAAAACTGTTTTTT
>TRBV7-9|TRBD1|TRBJ1-1|.
CASSSRDRGGTEAFF
TGTGCCAGCAGCTCGAGGGACAGGGGTGGCACTGAAGCTTTCTTT
>TRBV10-1|TRBD2|TRBJ2-2|.
CASSEKGLAGRTGELFF
TGCGCCAGCAGTGAAAAGGGACTAGCGGGACGCACCGGGGAGCTGTTTTTT
>TRBV7-9|.|TRBJ1-1|.
CASRNGRRDTEAFF
TGTGCCAGCAGGAACGGTCGAAGAGACACTGAAGCTTTCTTT
>TRBV5-4|.|TRBJ1-2|.
CASSLDRVDYGYTF
TGTGCCAGCAGCTTGGACAGGGTAGACTATGGCTACACCTTC
>TRBV19|.|TRBJ2-1|.
CASASPGGLNEQFF
TGTGCCAGTGCAAGTCCAGGGGGACTCAATGAGCAGTTCTTC
>TRBV6-2/TRBV6-3|TRBD1|TRBJ2-1|.
CASSYKTGAEQFF
TGTGCCAGCAGTTACAAAACAGGGGCAGAGCAGTTCTTC
>TRBV4-3|.|TRBJ1-4|.
CASSQPGRGQGEKLFF
TGCGCCAGCAGCCAACCAGGGCGGGGTCAGGGTGAAAAACTGTTTTTT
>TRBV5-6|.|TRBJ2-6|.
CASSSGWQSSGANVLTF
TGTGCCAGCAGCTCGGGGTGGCAAAGCTCTGGGGCCAACGTCCTGACTTTC
>TRBV5-1|TRBD1|TRBJ1-1|.
CASSSQGLKSNEAFF
TGCGCCAGCAGCTCACAGGGGTTGAAGTCAAATGAAGCTTTCTTT